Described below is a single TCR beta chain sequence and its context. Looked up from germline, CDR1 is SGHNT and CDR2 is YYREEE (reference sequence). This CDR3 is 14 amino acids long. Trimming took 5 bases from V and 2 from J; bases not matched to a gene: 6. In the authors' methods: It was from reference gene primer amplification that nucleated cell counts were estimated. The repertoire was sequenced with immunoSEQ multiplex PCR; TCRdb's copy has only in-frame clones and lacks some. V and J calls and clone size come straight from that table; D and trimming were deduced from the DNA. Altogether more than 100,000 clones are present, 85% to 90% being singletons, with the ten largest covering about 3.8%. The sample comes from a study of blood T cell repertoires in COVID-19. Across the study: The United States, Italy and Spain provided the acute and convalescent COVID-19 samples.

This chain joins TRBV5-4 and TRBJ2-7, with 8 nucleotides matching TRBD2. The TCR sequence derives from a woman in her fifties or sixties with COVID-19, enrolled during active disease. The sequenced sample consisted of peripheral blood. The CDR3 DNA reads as TGTGCCAGCAGGGAGGCGGGGGGAACCTACGAGCAGTACTTC. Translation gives CASREAGGTYEQYF.